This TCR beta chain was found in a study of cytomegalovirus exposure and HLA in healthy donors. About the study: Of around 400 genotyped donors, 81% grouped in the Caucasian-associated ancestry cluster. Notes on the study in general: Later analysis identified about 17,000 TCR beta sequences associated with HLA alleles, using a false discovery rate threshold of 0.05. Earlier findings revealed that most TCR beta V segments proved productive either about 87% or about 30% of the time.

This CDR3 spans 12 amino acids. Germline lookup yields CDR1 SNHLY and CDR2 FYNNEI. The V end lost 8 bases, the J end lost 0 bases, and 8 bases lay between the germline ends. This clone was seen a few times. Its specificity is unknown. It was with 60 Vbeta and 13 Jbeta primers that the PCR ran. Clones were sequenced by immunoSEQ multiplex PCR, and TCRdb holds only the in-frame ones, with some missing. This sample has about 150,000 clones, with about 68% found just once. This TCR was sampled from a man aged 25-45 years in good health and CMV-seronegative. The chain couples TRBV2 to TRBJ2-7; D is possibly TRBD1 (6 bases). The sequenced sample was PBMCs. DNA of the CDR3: TGTGCCAGCCGGACAGTCTCCTACGAGCAGTACTTC. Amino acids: CASRTVSYEQYF.